The sequence of this T cell receptor (beta chain) was determined in a study of cytomegalovirus exposure and HLA in healthy donors. Study-level information: About 85 million unique TCRs from HLA-typed donors were held in an early release of data. Study outcomes and limitations: It was reported that TCR beta sequences correctly inferred the HLA-A and HLA-B alleles for most subjects.

Both 60 Vbeta primers and 13 Jbeta primers went into the PCR. Assay: immunoSEQ multiplex PCR; the TCRdb copy retains only in-frame clones and omits some. The sample yields under 200,000 clones, about 75% seen once. As regards this clone: Its antigen is undetermined.

The sequenced material came from PBMCs. This TCR was recovered from a male donor in good health and CMV-seronegative.

CDR3: CASSTRSGASGEQYF. The CDR3 region has the DNA TGTGCCAGCAGCACCCGAAGCGGCGCTAGCGGAGAGCAGTACTTC. The V gene is TRBV2, the J gene TRBJ2-7; 7 bases align to TRBD2. V gave up 6 bases and J gave up 7 bases; unmatched junction bases: 15. Germline-derived CDR1 and CDR2 are SNHLY and FYNNEI. This CDR3 has 15 amino acids.